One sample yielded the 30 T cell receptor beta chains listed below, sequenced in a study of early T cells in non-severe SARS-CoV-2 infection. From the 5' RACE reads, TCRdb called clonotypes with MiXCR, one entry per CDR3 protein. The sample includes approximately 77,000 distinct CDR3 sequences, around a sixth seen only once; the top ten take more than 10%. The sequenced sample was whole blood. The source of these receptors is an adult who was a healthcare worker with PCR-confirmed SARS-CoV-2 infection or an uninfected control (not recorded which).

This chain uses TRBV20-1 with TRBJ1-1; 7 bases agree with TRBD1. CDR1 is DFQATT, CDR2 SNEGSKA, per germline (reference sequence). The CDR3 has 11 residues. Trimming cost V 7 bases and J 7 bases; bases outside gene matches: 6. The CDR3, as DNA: TGCAGTGTTGACGGACAGGATGAAGCTTTCTTT. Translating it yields CSVDGQDEAFF.

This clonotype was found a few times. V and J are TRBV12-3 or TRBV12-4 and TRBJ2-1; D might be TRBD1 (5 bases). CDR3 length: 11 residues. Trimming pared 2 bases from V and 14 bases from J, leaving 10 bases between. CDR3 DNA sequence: TGTGCCAGCAGTTTACAGGGTAATAAGTTCTTC. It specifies CASSLQGNKFF.

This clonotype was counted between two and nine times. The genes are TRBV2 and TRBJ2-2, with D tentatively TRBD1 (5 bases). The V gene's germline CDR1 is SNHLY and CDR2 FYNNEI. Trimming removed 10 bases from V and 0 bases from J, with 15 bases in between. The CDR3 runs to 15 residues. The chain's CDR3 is CATLSGRANTGELFF. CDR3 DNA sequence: TGTGCCACCCTCTCTGGCAGGGCGAACACCGGGGAGCTGTTTTTT.

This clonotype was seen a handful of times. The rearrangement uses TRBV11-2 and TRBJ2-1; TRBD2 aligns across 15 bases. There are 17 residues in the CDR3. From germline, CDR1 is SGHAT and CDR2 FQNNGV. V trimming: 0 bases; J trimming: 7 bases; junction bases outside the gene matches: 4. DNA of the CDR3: TGTGCCAGCAGCTTAGAAAGAGGGACTAGCGGGAGGAATGAGCAGTTCTTC. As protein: CASSLERGTSGRNEQFF.

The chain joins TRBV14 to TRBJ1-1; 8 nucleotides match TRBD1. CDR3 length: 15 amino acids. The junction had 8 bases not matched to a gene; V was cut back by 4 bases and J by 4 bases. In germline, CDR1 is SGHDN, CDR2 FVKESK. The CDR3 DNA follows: TGTGCCAGCAGCCGCCTCGGACAGGGCGGCACTGAAGCTTTCTTT. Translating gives CASSRLGQGGTEAFF.

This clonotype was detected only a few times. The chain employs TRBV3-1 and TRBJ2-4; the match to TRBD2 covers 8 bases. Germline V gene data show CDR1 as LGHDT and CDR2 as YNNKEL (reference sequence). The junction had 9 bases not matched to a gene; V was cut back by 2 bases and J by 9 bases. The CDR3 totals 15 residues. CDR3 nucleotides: TGTGCCAGCAGCCAACAGAAAGCGGGGGCCAGCATTCAGTACTTC. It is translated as CASSQQKAGASIQYF. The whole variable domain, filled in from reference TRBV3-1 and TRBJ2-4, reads DTAVSQTPKYLVTQMGNDKSIKCEQNLGHDTMYWYKQDSKKFLKIMFSYNNKELIINETVPNRFSPKSPDKAHLNLHINSLELGDSAVYFCASSQQKAGASIQYFGAGTRLSVL.

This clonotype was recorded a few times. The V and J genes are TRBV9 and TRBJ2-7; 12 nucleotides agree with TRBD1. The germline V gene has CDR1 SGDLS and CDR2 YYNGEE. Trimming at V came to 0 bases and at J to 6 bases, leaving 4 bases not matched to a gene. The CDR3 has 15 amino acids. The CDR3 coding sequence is TGTGCCAGCAGCGTAGCCGGGACAGGGGGCGGCGAGCAGTACTTC. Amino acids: CASSVAGTGGGEQYF.

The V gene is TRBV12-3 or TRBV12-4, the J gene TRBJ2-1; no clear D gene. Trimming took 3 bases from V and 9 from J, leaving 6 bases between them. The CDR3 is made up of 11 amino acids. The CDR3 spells CASSLSSEQFF. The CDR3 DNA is TGTGCCAGCAGTTTGTCTAGTGAGCAGTTCTTC.

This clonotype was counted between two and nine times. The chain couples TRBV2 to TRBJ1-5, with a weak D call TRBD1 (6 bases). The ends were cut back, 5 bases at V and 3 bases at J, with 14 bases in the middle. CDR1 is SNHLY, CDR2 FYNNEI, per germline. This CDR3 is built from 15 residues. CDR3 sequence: CASSTPDRFNQPQHF. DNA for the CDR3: TGTGCCAGCAGTACTCCAGACAGGTTCAATCAGCCCCAGCATTTT.

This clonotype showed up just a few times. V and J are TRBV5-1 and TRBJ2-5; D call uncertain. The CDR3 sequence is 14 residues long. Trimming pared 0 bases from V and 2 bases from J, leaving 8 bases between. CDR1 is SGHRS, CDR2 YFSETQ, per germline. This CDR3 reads CASSLGGQQETQYF. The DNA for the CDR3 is TGCGCCAGCAGCTTGGGAGGTCAGCAAGAGACCCAGTACTTC. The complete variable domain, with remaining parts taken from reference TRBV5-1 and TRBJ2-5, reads KAGVTQTPRYLIKTRGQQVTLSCSPISGHRSVSWYQQTPGQGLQFLFEYFSETQRNKGNFPGRFSGRQFSNSRSEMNVSTLELGDSALYLCASSLGGQQETQYFGPGTRLLVL.

The CDR3 is CASARNNYGYTF. The DNA of the CDR3 is TGTGCCAGTGCCCGGAATAACTATGGCTACACCTTC. This rearrangement joins TRBV6-1 to TRBJ1-2; no clear D gene. With 9 bases removed from V and 1 base from J, the gap between germline ends came to 9 bases. The CDR3 is 12 amino acids. Germline V gene lookup returns CDR1 MNHNS and CDR2 SASEGT.

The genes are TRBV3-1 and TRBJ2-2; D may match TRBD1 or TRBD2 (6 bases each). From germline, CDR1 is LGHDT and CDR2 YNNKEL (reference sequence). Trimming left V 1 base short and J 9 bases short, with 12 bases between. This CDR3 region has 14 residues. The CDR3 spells CASSQGWGARELFF. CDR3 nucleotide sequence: TGTGCCAGCAGCCAAGGTTGGGGGGCCCGGGAGCTGTTTTTT.

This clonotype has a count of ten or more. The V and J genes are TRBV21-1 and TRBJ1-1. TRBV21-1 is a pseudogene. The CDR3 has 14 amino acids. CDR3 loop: CASSKPRSCTEAFF. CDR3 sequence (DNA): TGTGCCAGCAGCAAACCCAGGTCTTGCACTGAAGCTTTCTTT.

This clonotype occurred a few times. The CDR3 DNA is TGTGCCAGTAGTTATACTAGCGGGGGCACAGATACGCAGTATTTT. It encodes CASSYTSGGTDTQYF. The chain couples TRBV19 to TRBJ2-3; 10 nucleotides agree with TRBD2. The CDR3 spans 15 residues. CDR1 LNHDA and CDR2 SQIVND come from the germline V gene (reference sequence). With V trimmed by 5 bases and J by 1 base, 3 bases remained unmatched.

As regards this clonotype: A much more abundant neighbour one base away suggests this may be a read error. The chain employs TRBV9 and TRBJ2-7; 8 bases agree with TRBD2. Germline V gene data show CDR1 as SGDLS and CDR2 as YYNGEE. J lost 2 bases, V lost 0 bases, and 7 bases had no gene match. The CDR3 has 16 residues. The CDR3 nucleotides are TGTGCCAGCAGCGTAGGTGGCGGGAGGACCCCCTACGAGCAGTACTTC. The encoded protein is CASSVGGGRTPYEQYF.

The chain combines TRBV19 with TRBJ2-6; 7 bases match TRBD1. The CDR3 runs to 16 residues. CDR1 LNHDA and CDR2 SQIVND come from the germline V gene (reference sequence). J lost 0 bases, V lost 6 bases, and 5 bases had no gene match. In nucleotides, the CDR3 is TGTGCCAGTAGCCGGGACAGCACCTCTGGGGCCAACGTCCTGACTTTC. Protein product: CASSRDSTSGANVLTF.

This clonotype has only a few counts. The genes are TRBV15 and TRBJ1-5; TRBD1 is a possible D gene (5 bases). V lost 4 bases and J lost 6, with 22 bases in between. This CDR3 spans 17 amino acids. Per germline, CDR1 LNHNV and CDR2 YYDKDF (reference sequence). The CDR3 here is CATSTPPAGPGVQPQHF. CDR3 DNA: TGTGCCACCAGCACTCCTCCCGCAGGGCCGGGAGTTCAGCCCCAGCATTTT.

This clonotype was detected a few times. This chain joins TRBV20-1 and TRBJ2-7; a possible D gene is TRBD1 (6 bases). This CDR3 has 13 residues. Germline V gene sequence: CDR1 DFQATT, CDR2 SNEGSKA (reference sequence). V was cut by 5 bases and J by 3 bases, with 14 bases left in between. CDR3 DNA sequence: TGCAGTGCTCCTAGGGACACCAGCTACGAGCAGTACTTC. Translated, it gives CSAPRDTSYEQYF.

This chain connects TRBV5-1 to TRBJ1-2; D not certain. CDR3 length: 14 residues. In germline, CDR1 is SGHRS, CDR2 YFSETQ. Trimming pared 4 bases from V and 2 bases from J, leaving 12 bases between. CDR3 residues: CASSPARPNYGYTF. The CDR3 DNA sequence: TGCGCCAGCAGCCCCGCGAGGCCGAACTATGGCTACACCTTC.

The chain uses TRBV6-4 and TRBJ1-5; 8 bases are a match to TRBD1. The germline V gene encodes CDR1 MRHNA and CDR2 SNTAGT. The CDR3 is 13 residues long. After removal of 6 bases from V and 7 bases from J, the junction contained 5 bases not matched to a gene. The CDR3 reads CASSIDRGQPQHF. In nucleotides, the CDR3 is TGTGCCAGCAGCATAGACAGGGGCCAGCCCCAGCATTTT.

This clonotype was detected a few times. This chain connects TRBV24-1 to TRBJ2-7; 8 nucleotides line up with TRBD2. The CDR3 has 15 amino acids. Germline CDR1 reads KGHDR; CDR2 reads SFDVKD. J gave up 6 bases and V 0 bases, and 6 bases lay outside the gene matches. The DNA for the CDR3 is TGTGCCACCAGTGATTTGCCGGGGGGGGCCTCCGAGCAGTACTTC. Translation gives CATSDLPGGASEQYF.

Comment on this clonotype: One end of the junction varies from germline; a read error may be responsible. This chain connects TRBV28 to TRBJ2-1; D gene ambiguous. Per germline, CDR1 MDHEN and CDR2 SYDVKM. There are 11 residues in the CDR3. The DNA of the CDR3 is TGTGCCGGCAGCTTCTACGGTGAGCAGTTCTTC. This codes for CAGSFYGEQFF. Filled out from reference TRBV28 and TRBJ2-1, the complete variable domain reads DVKVTQSSRYLVKRTGEKVFLECVQDMDHENMFWYRQDPGLGLRLIYFSYDVKMKEKGDIPEGYSVSREKKERFSLILESASTNQTSMYLCAGSFYGEQFFGPGTRLTVL.

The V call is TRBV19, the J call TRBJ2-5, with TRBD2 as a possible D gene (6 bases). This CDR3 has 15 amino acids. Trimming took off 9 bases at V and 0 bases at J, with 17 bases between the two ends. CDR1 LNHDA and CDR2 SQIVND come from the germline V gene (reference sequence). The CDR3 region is CASTEGSTYQETQYF. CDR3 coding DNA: TGTGCCAGCACGGAGGGCTCGACGTACCAAGAGACCCAGTACTTC.

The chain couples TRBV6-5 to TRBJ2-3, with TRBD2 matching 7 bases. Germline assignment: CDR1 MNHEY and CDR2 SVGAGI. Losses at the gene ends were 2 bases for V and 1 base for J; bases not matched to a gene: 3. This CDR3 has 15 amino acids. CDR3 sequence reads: CASSYRGVGTDTQYF. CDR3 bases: TGTGCCAGCAGTTACCGGGGGGTCGGCACAGATACGCAGTATTTT.

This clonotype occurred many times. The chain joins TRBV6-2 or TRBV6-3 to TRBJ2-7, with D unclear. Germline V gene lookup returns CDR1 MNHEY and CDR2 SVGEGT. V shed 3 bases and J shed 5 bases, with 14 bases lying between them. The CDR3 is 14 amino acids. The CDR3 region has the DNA TGTGCCAGCAGTTATAGTCTAGTTCGGGACGAGCAGTACTTC. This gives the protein CASSYSLVRDEQYF.

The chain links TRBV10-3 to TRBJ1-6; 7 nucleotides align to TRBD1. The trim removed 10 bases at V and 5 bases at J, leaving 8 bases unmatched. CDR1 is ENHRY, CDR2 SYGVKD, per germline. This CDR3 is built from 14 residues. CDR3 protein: CATSGTVNNSPLHF. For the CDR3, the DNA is TGTGCCACCTCCGGGACAGTCAATAATTCACCCCTCCACTTT.

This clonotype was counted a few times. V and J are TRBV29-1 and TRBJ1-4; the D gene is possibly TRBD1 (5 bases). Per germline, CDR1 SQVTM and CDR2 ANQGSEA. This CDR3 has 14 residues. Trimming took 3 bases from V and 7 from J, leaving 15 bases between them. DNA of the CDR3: TGCAGCGTTGATGGTCCCGGGACGGGTGAAAAACTGTTTTTT. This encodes CSVDGPGTGEKLFF. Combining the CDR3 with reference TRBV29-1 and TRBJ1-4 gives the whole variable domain SAVISQKPSRDICQRGTSLTIQCQVDSQVTMMFWYRQQPGQSLTLIATANQGSEATYESGFVIDKFPISRPNLTFSTLTVSNMSPEDSSIYLCSVDGPGTGEKLFFGSGTQLSVL.

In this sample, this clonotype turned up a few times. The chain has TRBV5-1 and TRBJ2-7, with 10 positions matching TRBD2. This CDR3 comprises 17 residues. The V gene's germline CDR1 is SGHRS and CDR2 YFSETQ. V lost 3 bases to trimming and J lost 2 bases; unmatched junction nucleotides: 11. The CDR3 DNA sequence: TGCGCCAGCAGCTCTAACCCGGGACTAGCGAGTACCTACGAGCAGTACTTC. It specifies CASSSNPGLASTYEQYF.

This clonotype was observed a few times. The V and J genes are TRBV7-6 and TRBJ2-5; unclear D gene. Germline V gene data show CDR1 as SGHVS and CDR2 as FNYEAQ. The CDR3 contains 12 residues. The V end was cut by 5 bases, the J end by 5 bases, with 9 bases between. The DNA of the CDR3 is TGTGCCAGCAGCCCAGTTCAGGAGACCCAGTACTTC. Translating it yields CASSPVQETQYF.

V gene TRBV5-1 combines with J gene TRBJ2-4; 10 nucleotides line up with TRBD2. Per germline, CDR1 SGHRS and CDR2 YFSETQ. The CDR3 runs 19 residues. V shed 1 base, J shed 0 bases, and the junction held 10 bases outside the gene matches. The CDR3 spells CASSLWASGSVGAKNIQYF. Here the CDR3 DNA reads TGCGCCAGCAGCTTGTGGGCTAGCGGGAGCGTCGGAGCCAAAAACATTCAGTACTTC.